These T cell receptor beta chains were read from a single sample in a study of CD8+CD57+ T cells in acquired aplastic anemia. TCRdb reprocessed the reads via MiXCR and lists one record per CDR3 protein. The table shows 120,000 or so distinct CDR3 sequences, with 48% occurring only once. What was sequenced was sorted CD4+, CD8+, or CD8+CD57+ T cells (not recorded which) from PBMCs. These receptors were collected from a human donor in good health, serving as a control. The CDR3 runs from the conserved cysteine through the conserved F or W. The order of the fields is CDR3 protein, CDR3 DNA, D gene, J gene, V gene, clone size, CDR3 length. The D gene is left open where the match is weak. Size is omitted from some rows. Given values are once, few, many or a class for expanded clones.

CSAQSPLNYGYTF | TGCAGTGCTCAAAGCCCCTTAAACTATGGCTACACCTTC | NA | TRBJ1-2 | TRBV20-1 | many | 13
CATSRQGEDYGYTF | TGTGCCACCTCCAGACAGGGGGAGGACTATGGCTACACCTTC | TRBD1 | TRBJ1-2 | TRBV15 | medium-sized | 14
CSAILGTGGNTIYF | TGCAGTGCTATCCTCGGGACAGGGGGAAACACCATATATTTT | TRBD1 | TRBJ1-3 | TRBV20-1 | many | 14
CASSSGEVGGWINNEQFF | TGTGCCAGTAGTTCAGGGGAGGTGGGGGGGTGGATAAACAATGAGCAGTTCTTC | NA | TRBJ2-1 | TRBV19 | NA | 18
CASSFNGAGYTF | TGCGCCAGCAGCTTTAACGGGGCTGGCTACACCTTC | NA | TRBJ1-2 | TRBV5-1 | many | 12
CSCRQYNEQFF | TGCAGCTGTCGCCAGTACAATGAGCAGTTCTTC | NA | TRBJ2-1 | TRBV29-1 | many | 11
CASSVDNANEQFF | TGTGCCAGCAGCGTAGACAACGCCAATGAGCAGTTCTTC | NA | TRBJ2-1 | TRBV9 | NA | 13
CAISRERNTEAFF | TGTGCCATCTCCAGGGAAAGAAACACTGAAGCTTTCTTT | NA | TRBJ1-1 | TRBV6-1 | many | 13
CASSRTGGSSGNTIYF | TGCGCCAGCTCGCGGACAGGGGGGAGCTCTGGAAACACCATATATTTT | TRBD1 | TRBJ1-3 | TRBV5-1 | many | 16
CASRLPTGGTANTGELLF | TGTGCCAGCAGGCTGCCCACCGGCGGGACAGCTAACACCGGGGAGCTGCTTTTT | NA | TRBJ2-2 | TRBV11-2 | NA | 18
CASSLDRQTQYF | TGTGCCAGCAGCTTGGACAGACAGACCCAGTACTTC | NA | TRBJ2-5 | TRBV5-8 | many | 12
CSARRTGGLVNEKLFF | TGCAGTGCTAGACGGACAGGGGGTTTGGTTAATGAAAAACTGTTTTTT | TRBD1 | TRBJ1-4 | TRBV20-1 | NA | 16
CAWSVFVNTEAFF | TGTGCCTGGAGTGTATTTGTTAACACTGAAGCTTTCTTT | NA | TRBJ1-1 | TRBV30 | few | 13
CASTYGGLTNQPQRF | TGTGCCAGTACCTATGGCGGACTTACAAATCAGCCCCAGCGTTTT | NA | TRBJ1-5 | TRBV19 | NA | 15
CAIVAELSQPQHF | TGTGCCATCGTGGCGGAGCTAAGTCAGCCCCAGCATTTT | NA | TRBJ1-5 | TRBV10-3 | NA | 13
CSAGWTSGGFSEQYF | TGCAGTGCTGGCTGGACTAGCGGGGGGTTCTCCGAGCAGTACTTC | TRBD2 | TRBJ2-7 | TRBV20-1 | many | 15
CASSEGGYGQTQYF | TGTGCCAGCAGCGAGGGGGGGTATGGTCAGACCCAGTACTTC | NA | TRBJ2-5 | TRBV9 | NA | 14
CSVGSGSGKNIQYF | TGCAGTGTCGGTAGCGGGTCCGGTAAAAACATTCAGTACTTC | TRBD2 | TRBJ2-4 | TRBV20-1 | many | 14
CASSQDRGWEQYF | TGCGCCAGCAGCCAGGACAGGGGGTGGGAGCAGTACTTC | TRBD1 | TRBJ2-7 | TRBV7-9 | once | 13
CASSSEARNNSPLHF | TGCGCCAGTAGCTCCGAGGCCCGAAATAATTCACCCCTCCACTTT | NA | TRBJ1-6 | TRBV5-1 | NA | 15
CASMPGAGMVQYDEQFF | TGTGCCAGCATGCCGGGGGCGGGGATGGTACAATACGATGAGCAGTTCTTC | NA | TRBJ2-1 | TRBV12-3/TRBV12-4 | NA | 17
CSASTRVSGGYTF | TGCAGTGCTAGCACCAGGGTTTCTGGCGGCTACACCTTC | NA | TRBJ1-2 | TRBV20-1 | many | 13
CAWSFFTGVQETQYF | TGTGCCTGGAGTTTTTTTACGGGGGTCCAAGAGACCCAGTACTTC | NA | TRBJ2-5 | TRBV30 | NA | 15
CATSDSNRNYTF | TGTGCCACCAGTGATTCCAATCGTAACTACACCTTC | NA | TRBJ1-2 | TRBV24-1 | NA | 12
CASSVTGSVNSPLHF | TGTGCCAGCAGCGTGACAGGGTCAGTCAATTCACCCCTCCACTTT | TRBD1 | TRBJ1-6 | TRBV9 | NA | 15
CASSRQGGQPQHF | TGTGCCAGCAGTAGACAGGGCGGTCAGCCCCAGCATTTT | TRBD1 | TRBJ1-5 | TRBV2 | NA | 13
CASSLAGGANGYTF | TGTGCCAGCAGCCTGGCAGGGGGCGCGAATGGCTACACCTTC | TRBD1 | TRBJ1-2 | TRBV3-1 | NA | 14
CASSEYYGYTF | TGTGCCAGCAGTGAATACTATGGCTACACCTTC | NA | TRBJ1-2 | TRBV2 | many | 11
CASSYSAGGPTKF | TGTGCCAGCAGTTATAGTGCGGGGGGCCCTACCAAATTC | TRBD2 | TRBJ2-1 | TRBV6-5 | NA | 13
CASSLAGYGYTF | TGTGCCAGCAGCTTGGCCGGCTATGGCTACACCTTC | NA | TRBJ1-2 | TRBV7-2 | NA | 12
CASIYGGQETQYF | TGTGCCAGCATTTACGGGGGGCAAGAGACCCAGTACTTC | TRBD2 | TRBJ2-5 | TRBV6-6 | many | 13
CASSADTGELFF | TGCGCCAGCAGTGCGGACACCGGGGAGCTGTTTTTT | NA | TRBJ2-2 | TRBV10-1 | few | 12
CATGAGTASGNTIYF | TGTGCCACCGGCGCAGGGACAGCCTCTGGAAACACCATATATTTT | TRBD1 | TRBJ1-3 | TRBV10-3 | many | 15
CSTDGPRSYNEQFF | TGCAGCACTGATGGACCGCGATCCTACAATGAGCAGTTCTTC | NA | TRBJ2-1 | TRBV29-1 | NA | 14
CASSAGSGLYGYTF | TGTGCCAGCAGTGCGGGATCTGGCCTCTATGGCTACACCTTC | NA | TRBJ1-2 | TRBV25-1 | NA | 14
CSATLAGVQETQYF | TGCAGTGCTACCTTAGCGGGGGTACAAGAGACCCAGTACTTC | TRBD2 | TRBJ2-5 | TRBV20-1 | medium-sized | 14
CSVTNLDRGKTQYF | TGCAGCGTTACGAACTTGGACAGGGGAAAGACCCAGTACTTC | TRBD1 | TRBJ2-5 | TRBV29-1 | many | 14
CASRTRTGILETQYF | TGTGCCAGCAGGACGAGGACAGGGATTTTAGAGACCCAGTACTTC | TRBD1 | TRBJ2-5 | TRBV5-8 | many | 15
CAISPTGGWTDTQYF | TGTGCCATCAGCCCTACAGGGGGTTGGACAGATACGCAGTATTTT | TRBD1 | TRBJ2-3 | TRBV10-3 | many | 15
CASSLAEGSSYEQYF | TGTGCCAGCAGCCTGGCCGAGGGGAGTTCCTACGAGCAGTACTTC | NA | TRBJ2-7 | TRBV6-1 | many | 15